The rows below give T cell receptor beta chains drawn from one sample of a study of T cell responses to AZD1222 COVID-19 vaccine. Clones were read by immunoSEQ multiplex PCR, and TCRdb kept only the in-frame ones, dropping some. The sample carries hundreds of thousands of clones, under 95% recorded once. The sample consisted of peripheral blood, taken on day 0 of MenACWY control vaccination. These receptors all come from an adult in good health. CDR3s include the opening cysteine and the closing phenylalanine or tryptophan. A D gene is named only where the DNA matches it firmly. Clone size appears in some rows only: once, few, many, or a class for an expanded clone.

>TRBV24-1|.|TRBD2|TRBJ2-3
TGTGCCACCAGTGATCCGCGGGGGGAAGATACGCAGTATTTT
CATSDPRGEDTQYF
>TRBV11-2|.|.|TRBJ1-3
TGTGCCAGCAGCATCAGGGTGACGAGTGGAAACACCATATATTTT
CASSIRVTSGNTIYF
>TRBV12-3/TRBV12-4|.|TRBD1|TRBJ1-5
TGTGCCAGCAGCCTTGACAGGGGTCAGCCCCAGCATTTT
CASSLDRGQPQHF
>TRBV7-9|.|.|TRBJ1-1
TGTGCCAGCAGCTTCGGCACTGAAGCTTTCTTT
CASSFGTEAFF
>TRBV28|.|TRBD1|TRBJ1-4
TGTGCCAGCACTCAATCCGGGACAGATAATGAAAAACTGTTTTTT
CASTQSGTDNEKLFF
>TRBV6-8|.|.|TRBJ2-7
TGTGCCAGCAGTTACTCGGGCGGGGAGCAGTACTTC
CASSYSGGEQYF
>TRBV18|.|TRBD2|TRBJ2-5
TGTGCCAGCTCATCTAGCGGGGGGGCCCGGGAGACCCAGTACTTC
CASSSSGGARETQYF
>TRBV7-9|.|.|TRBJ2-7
TGTGCCAGCAGCTCCCAGGGGATCAGCTACGAGCAGTACTTC
CASSSQGISYEQYF
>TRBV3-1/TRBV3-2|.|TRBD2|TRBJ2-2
TGTGCCAGCAGCCAAGGAGGAAGCGGGGGGACCGGGGAGCTGTTTTTT
CASSQGGSGGTGELFF
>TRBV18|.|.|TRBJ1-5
TGTGCCAGCTCACCGGACAGTAATCAGCCCCAGCATTTT
CASSPDSNQPQHF
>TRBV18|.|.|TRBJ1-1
TGTGCCAGCTCACCCGCAGGGATGAACACTGAAGCTTTCTTT
CASSPAGMNTEAFF
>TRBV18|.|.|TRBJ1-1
TGTGCCAGCTCACCGTGGACTGAGGTGAACACTGAAGCTTTCTTT
CASSPWTEVNTEAFF
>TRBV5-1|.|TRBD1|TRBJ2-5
TGCGCCAGCAGCCTGGGACAGGGGCAATTAGAGACCCAGTACTTC
CASSLGQGQLETQYF
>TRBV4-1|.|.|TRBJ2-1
TGCGCCAGCAGCCAAGATGAGGGTAACCTCTACAATGAGCAGTTCTTC
CASSQDEGNLYNEQFF
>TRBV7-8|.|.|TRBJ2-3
TGTGCCAGCAGCTTATCGGCTCACACAGATACGCAGTATTTT
CASSLSAHTDTQYF
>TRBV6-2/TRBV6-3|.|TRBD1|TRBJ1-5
TGTGCCAGCAGTACTGGACAGGGGAGAGAAGTGAGCAATCAGCCCCAGCATTTT
CASSTGQGREVSNQPQHF
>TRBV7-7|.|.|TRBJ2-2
TGTGCTAGCAGCTTATTAGCCGGCGGAGGGAACACCGGGGAGCTGTTTTTT
CASSLLAGGGNTGELFF
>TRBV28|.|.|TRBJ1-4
TGTGCCAGCAGTTTGGGGGGTCTTCGGGATGAAAAACTGTTTTTT
CASSLGGLRDEKLFF
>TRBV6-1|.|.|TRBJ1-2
TGTGCCAGCAGTGAATCGGCCAGACTGAACTATGGCTACACCTTC
CASSESARLNYGYTF
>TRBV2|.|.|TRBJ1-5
TGTGCCAGCAGCCAGGGAAATAGCAATCAGCCCCAGCATTTT
CASSQGNSNQPQHF
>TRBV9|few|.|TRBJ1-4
TGTGCCAGCAGCACTACACCTGCAACTAATGAAAAACTGTTTTTT
CASSTTPATNEKLFF
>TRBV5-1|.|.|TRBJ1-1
TGCGCCAGCAGCTCCTCACGACAGGCAAACACTGAAGCTTTCTTT
CASSSSRQANTEAFF
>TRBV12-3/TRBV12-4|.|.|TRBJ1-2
TGTGCCAGCAGTATTCAGCGTGGCTACACCTTC
CASSIQRGYTF
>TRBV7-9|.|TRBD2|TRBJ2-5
TGTGCCAGCCGACTAGCGGGGGACCAAGAGACCCAGTACTTC
CASRLAGDQETQYF
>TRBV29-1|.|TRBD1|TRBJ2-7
TGCAGCGTTGAAGACAGACAGGGGGCCGGCTCCTACGAGCAGTACTTC
CSVEDRQGAGSYEQYF
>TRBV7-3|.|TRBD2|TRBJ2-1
TGTGCCAGCAGCTTAATGCGTCCTAGCGGGGGTCACGTAAGTGAGCAGTTCTTC
CASSLMRPSGGHVSEQFF
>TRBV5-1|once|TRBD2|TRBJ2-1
TGCGCCAGCAGCCTTAGCGGGGAGCGACGTCTGCAGTTCTTC
CASSLSGERRLQFF
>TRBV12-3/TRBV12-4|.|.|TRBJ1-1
TGTGCCAGCAGTTTAAGGGAAGCCACTGAAGCTTTCTTT
CASSLREATEAFF
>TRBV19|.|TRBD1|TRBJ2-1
TGTGCCAGTAGTCGGGACAGGGGCGATGAGCAGTTCTTC
CASSRDRGDEQFF